This T cell receptor beta chain was observed in a study of CD8 T cells in ankylosing spondylitis. For this clonotype: The target antigen is unknown.

Quantitative 5'-RACE with molecular barcodes was used to make the TCR beta libraries. TCRdb reprocessed the 5' RACE reads with MiXCR, giving one entry per CDR3 protein. This table holds about 200,000 distinct CDR3 sequences, around 24% found once. Study-wide results and limits: Significantly higher representation of disease-linked clones was reported for matched ankylosing spondylitis synovial fluid. Existing reports had already noted some motif variants in reactive arthritis synovial fluid and blood. Ankylosing spondylitis blood appeared to be characterized by a TCR beta motif of about eight highly homologous variants.

The ends lost 2 bases at V and 4 bases at J; junction bases unmatched: 2. Per the germline V gene, CDR1 is SGHAT and CDR2 is FQNNGV. The CDR3 is 15 amino acids. Sample: blood, either unsorted or a sorted T cell fraction (not recorded which). V is TRBV11-2 and J is TRBJ2-3; 11 bases match TRBD2. The receptor was isolated from a male donor with ankylosing spondylitis or in good health (not recorded which). CDR3 sequence (DNA): TGTGCCAGCAGCTTAACTAGCGGGAGCGCAGATACGCAGTATTTT. This encodes CASSLTSGSADTQYF. The full variable domain, with the rest looked up from reference TRBV11-2 and TRBJ2-3, is EAGVAQSPRYKIIEKRQSVAFWCNPISGHATLYWYQQILGQGPKLLIQFQNNGVVDDSQLPKDRFSAERLKGVDSTLKIQPAKLEDSAVYLCASSLTSGSADTQYFGPGTRLTVL.